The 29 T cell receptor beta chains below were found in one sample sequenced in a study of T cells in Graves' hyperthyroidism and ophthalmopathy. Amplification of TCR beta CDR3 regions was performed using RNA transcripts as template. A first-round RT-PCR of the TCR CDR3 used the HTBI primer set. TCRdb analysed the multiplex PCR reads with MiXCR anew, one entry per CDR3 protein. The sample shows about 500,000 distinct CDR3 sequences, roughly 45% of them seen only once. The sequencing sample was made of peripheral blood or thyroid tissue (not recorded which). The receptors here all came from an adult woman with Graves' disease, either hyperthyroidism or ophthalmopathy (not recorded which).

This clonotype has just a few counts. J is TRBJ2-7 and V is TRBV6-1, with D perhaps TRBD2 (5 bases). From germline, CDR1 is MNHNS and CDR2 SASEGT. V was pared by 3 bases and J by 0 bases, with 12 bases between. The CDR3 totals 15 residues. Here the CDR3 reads CASSDALEGSYEQYF. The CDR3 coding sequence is TGTGCCAGCAGTGACGCATTAGAGGGCTCCTACGAGCAGTACTTC.

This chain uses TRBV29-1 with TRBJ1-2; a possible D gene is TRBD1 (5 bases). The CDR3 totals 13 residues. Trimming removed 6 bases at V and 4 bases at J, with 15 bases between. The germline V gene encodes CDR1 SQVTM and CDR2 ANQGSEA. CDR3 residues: CSVLIDSLYGYTF. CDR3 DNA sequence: TGCAGCGTCCTGATTGACAGCCTCTATGGCTACACCTTC.

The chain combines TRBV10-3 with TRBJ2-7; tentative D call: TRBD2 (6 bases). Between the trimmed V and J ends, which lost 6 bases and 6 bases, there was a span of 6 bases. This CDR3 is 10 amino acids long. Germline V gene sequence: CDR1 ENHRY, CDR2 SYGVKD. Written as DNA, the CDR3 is TGTGCCATCAGGGGAGGCGAGCAGTACTTC. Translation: CAIRGGEQYF.

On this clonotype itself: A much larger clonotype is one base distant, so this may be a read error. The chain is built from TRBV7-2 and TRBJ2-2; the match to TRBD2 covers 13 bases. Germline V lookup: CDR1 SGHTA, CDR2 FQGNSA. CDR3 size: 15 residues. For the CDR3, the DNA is TGTGCCAGCAGCTTAACTAGCGGGAGGGCCGGGGAGCTGCTTTTT. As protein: CASSLTSGRAGELLF.

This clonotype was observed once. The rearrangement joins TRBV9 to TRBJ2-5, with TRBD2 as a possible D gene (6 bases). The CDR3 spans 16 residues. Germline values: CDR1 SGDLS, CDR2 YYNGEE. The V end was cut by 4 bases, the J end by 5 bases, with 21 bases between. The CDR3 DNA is TGTGCCAGCAGCCCAGAGGAGGCGAGGCGGGACGAGACCCAGTACTTC. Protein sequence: CASSPEEARRDETQYF.

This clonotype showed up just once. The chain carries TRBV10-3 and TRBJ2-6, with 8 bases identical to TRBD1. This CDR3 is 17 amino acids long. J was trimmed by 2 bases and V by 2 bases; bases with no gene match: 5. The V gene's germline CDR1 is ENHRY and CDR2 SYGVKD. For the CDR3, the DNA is TGTGCCATCAGTGAGGGTATGACAGGGGCTGGGGCCAACGTCCTGACTTTC. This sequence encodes CAISEGMTGAGANVLTF.

The CDR3: CSAHRLGAAGETQYF. The CDR3 coding sequence is TGCAGTGCTCACAGACTCGGGGCTGCGGGGGAGACCCAGTACTTC. V gene TRBV20-1 combines with J gene TRBJ2-5; TRBD2 is a possible D gene (6 bases). Germline V CDR1 and CDR2: DFQATT, SNEGSKA (reference sequence). Trimming took 5 bases from V and 5 from J, leaving 21 bases between them. The CDR3 is 15 amino acids.

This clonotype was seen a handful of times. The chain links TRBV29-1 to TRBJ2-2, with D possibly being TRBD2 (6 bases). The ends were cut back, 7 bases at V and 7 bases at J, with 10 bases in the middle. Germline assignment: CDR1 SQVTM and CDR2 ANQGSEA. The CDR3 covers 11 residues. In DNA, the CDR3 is TGCAGCGCCGGGAGAGACGGGGAGCTGTTTTTT. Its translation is CSAGRDGELFF.

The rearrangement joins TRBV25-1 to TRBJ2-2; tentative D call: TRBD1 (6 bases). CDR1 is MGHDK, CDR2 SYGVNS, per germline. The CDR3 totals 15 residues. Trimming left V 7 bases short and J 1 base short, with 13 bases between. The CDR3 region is CASIAGTLNTGELFF. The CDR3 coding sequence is TGTGCCAGCATCGCCGGGACACTGAACACCGGGGAGCTGTTTTTT. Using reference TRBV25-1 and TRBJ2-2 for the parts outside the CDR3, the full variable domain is EADIYQTPRYLVIGTGKKITLECSQTMGHDKMYWYQQDPGMELHLIHYSYGVNSTEKGDLSSESTVSRIRTEHFPLTLESARPSHTSQYLCASIAGTLNTGELFFGEGSRLTVL.

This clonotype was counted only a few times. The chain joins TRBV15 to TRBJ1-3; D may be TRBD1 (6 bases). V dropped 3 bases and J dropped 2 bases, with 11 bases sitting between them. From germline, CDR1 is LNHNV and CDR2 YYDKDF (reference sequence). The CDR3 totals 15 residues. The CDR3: CATSRGDIPGNTIYF. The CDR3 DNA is TGTGCCACCAGCAGGGGGGACATCCCTGGAAACACCATATATTTT.

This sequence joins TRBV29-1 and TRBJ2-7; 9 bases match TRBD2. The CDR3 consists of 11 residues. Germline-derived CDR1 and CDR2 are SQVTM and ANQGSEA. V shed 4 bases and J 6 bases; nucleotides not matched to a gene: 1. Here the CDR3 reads CSVGGGGEQYF. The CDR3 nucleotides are TGCAGCGTTGGCGGGGGGGGCGAGCAGTACTTC.

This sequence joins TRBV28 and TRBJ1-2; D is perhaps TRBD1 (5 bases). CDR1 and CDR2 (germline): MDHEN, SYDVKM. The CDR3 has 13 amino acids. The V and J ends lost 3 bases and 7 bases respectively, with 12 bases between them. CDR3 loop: CASSLVGPGGYTF. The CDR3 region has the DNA TGTGCCAGCAGTTTGGTGGGGCCTGGTGGCTACACCTTC.

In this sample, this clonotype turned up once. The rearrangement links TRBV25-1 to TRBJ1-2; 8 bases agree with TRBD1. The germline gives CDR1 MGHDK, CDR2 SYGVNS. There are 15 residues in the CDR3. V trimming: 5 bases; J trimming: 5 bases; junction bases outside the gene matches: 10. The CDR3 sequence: CASSISGTGVYGYTF. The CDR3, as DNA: TGTGCCAGCAGTATAAGCGGGACAGGCGTATATGGCTACACCTTC.

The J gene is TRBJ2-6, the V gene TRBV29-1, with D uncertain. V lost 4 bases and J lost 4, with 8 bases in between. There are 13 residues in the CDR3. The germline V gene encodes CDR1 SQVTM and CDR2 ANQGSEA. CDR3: CSVGLQGANVLTF. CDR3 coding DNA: TGCAGCGTTGGGCTTCAGGGGGCCAACGTCCTGACTTTC.

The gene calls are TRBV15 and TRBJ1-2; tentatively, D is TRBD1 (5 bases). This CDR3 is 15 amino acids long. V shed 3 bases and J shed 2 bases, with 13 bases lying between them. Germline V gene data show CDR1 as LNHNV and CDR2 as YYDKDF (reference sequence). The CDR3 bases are TGTGCCACCAGCAGTCTTGGGCGGGGCAACTATGGCTACACCTTC. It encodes CATSSLGRGNYGYTF.

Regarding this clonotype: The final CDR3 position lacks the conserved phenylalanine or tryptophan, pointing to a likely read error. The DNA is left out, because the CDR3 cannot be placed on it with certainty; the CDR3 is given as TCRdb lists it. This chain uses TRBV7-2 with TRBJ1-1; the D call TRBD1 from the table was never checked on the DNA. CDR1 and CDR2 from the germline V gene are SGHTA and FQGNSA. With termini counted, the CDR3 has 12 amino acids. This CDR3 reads CASSETGGQANY.

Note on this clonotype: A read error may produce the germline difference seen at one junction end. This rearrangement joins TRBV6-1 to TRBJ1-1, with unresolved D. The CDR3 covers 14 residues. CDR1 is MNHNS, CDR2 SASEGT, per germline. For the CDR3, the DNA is TGTGCCATCAGTGAAGCAGGAATAGACACTGAAGCTTTCTTT. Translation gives CAISEAGIDTEAFF.

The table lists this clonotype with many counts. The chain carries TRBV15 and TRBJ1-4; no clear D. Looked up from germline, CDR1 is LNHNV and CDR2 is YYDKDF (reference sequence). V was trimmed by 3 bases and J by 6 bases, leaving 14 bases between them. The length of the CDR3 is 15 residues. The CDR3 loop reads CATSRGLGDYEKLFF. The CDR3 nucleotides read TGTGCCACCAGCAGGGGTCTAGGCGATTATGAAAAACTGTTTTTT.

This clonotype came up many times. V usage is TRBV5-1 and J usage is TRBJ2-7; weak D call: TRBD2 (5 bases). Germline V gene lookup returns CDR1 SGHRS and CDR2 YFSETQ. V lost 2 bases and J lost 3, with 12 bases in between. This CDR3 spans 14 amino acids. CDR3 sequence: CASSLNAGSYEQYF. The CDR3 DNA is TGCGCCAGCAGCTTAAATGCTGGGAGCTACGAGCAGTACTTC.

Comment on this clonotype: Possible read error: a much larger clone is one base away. This CDR3 is CASSRDRGLFF. CDR3 DNA sequence: TGCGCCAGCAGCCGCGACAGAGGGCTGTTTTTT. The V call is TRBV4-1, the J call TRBJ1-4; TRBD1 is a possible D gene (5 bases). Between the trimmed V and J ends, which lost 4 bases and 14 bases, there was a span of 11 bases. Looked up from germline, CDR1 is MGHRA and CDR2 is YSYEKL. This CDR3 is built from 11 residues.

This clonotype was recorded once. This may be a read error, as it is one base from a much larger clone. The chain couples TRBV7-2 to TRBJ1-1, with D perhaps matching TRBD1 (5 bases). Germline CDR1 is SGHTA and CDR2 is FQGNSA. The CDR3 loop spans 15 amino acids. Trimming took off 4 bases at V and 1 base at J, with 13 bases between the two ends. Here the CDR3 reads CASSSSQGRNTEAFF. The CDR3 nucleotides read TGTGCCAGCAGCTCAAGCCAGGGACGGAACACTGAAGCTTTCTTT.

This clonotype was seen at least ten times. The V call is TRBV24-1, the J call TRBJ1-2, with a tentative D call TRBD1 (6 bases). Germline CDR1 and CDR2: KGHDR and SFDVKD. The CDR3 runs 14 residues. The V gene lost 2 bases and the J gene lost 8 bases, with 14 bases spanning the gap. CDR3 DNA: TGTGCCACCAGTGATTCTCCGGACAGCCGGGGCTACACCTTC. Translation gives CATSDSPDSRGYTF.

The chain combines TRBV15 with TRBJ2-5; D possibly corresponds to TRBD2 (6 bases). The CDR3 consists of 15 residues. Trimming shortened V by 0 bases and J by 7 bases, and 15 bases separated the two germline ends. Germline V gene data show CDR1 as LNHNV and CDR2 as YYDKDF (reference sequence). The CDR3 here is CATSRDGAYGRTQYF. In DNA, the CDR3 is TGTGCCACCAGCAGAGATGGGGCCTACGGGAGGACCCAGTACTTC.

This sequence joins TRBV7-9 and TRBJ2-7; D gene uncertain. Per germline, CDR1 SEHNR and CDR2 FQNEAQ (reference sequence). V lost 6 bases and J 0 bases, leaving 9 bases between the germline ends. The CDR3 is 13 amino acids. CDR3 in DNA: TGTGCCAGCAGACCCGGTAGCTCCTACGAGCAGTACTTC. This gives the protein CASRPGSSYEQYF.

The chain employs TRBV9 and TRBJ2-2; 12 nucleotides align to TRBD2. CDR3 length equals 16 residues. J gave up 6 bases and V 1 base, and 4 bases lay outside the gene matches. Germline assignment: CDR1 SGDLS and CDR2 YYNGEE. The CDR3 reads CASSVTSGRFAGELFF. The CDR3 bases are TGTGCCAGCAGCGTAACTAGCGGGAGGTTCGCCGGGGAGCTGTTTTTT.

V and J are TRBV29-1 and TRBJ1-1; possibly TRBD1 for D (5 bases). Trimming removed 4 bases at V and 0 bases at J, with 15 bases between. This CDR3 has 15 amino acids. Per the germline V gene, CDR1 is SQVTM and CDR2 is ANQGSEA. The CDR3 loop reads CSVGGFGGLNTEAFF. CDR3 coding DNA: TGCAGCGTTGGCGGTTTCGGGGGACTGAACACTGAAGCTTTCTTT. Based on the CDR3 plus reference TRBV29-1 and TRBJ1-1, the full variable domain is SAVISQKPSRDICQRGTSLTIQCQVDSQVTMMFWYRQQPGQSLTLIATANQGSEATYESGFVIDKFPISRPNLTFSTLTVSNMSPEDSSIYLCSVGGFGGLNTEAFFGQGTRLTVV.

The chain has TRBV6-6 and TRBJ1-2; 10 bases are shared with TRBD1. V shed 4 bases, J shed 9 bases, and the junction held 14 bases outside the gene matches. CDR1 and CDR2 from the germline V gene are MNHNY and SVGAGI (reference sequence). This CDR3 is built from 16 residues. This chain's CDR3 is CASSSTGQGSFGSYTF. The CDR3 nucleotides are TGTGCCAGCAGTTCTACGGGACAGGGGTCTTTCGGGAGCTACACCTTC.

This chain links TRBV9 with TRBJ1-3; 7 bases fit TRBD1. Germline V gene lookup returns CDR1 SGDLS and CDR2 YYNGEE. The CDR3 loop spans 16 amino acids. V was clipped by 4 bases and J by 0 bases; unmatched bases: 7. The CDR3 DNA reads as TGTGCCAGCAGCCCGCACGGACAGGTCTCTGGAAACACCATATATTTT. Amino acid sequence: CASSPHGQVSGNTIYF.

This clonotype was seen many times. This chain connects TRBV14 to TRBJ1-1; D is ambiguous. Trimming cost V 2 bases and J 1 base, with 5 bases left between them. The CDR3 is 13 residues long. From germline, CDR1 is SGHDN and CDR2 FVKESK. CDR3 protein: CASSQLRNTEAFF. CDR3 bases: TGTGCCAGCAGCCAACTTCGGAACACTGAAGCTTTCTTT.